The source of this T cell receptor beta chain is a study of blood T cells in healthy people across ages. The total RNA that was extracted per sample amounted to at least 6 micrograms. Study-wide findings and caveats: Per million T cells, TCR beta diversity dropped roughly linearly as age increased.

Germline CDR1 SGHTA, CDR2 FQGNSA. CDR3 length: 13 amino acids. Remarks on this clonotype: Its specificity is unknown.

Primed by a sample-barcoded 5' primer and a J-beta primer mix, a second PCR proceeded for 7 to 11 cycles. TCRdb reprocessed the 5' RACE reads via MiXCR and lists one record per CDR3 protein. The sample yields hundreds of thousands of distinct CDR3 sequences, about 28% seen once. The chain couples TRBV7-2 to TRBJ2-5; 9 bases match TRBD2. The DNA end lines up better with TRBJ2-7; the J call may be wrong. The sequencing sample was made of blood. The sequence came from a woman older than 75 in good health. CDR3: CASSLASGSEQYF. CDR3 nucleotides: TGTGCCAGCAGCTTAGCTAGCGGGAGCGAGCAGTACTTC.